This T cell receptor (beta chain) was observed in a study of T cells expressing NK-cell markers. Background on the study: The sequencing cohort of eight donors included seven HCMV-seropositive individuals and one seronegative individual.

Concerning this clonotype: Its antigen is not identified.

Synthesis of TCR beta cDNA relied on 5'RACE template switching carrying UMIs. TCRdb reworked the 5' RACE reads into one entry per CDR3 protein, no DNA. The table for this sample gives about 160,000 distinct CDR3 sequences. Study-wide findings and caveats: Once again these clonotypes came out on top in the CD3+CD56-NKG2C+ fraction of several donors.

CDR1 and CDR2 from the germline V gene are MNHEY and SMNVEV (reference sequence). This CDR3 comprises 15 residues. The sequence was collected from a man aged 18-69 years in good health. Sequencing was carried out using blood T cells: a sorted CD56 or NKG2C T cell subset, CD4+ or CD8+ T cells, or bulk PBMC T cells (not recorded which). This chain links TRBV27 with TRBJ2-1; TCRdb picks TRBD1, but there is no DNA to check that call. CDR3 loop: CASRPEDGSYNEQFF.